The next 18 T cell receptor beta chains were all read from a single sample in a study of T-cell memory formation after mild COVID-19. In TCRdb, the 5' RACE reads were re-called with MiXCR into one record per CDR3 protein. The table shows 250,000 to 300,000 distinct CDR3 sequences, with roughly 17% occurring only once. The specimen sequenced was PBMCs or a T cell subset sorted from them (not recorded which). These TCRs come from a man aged 18 to 30 who had mild COVID-19 (a few samples of this study predate the infection). Cell type and time point are not known.

This rearrangement joins TRBV20-1 to TRBJ1-2; no firm D call. The CDR3 runs to 13 residues. V was trimmed by 3 bases and J by 3 bases, leaving 11 bases between them. CDR1 and CDR2 (germline): DFQATT, SNEGSKA (reference sequence). The CDR3 sequence: CSASPAEDYGYTF. CDR3 coding DNA: TGCAGTGCTAGTCCTGCCGAGGACTATGGCTACACCTTC.

This clonotype was seen a few times. V gene TRBV5-5 combines with J gene TRBJ2-7; D possibly uses TRBD1 or TRBD2 (5 bases each). The CDR3 covers 15 residues. V was shortened by 5 bases and J by 2 bases, with 17 bases between the two germline ends. From germline, CDR1 is SGHKS and CDR2 YYEKEE (reference sequence). CDR3 residues: CASRVLGTDTYEQYF. In DNA, the CDR3 is TGTGCCAGCAGGGTCCTTGGGACGGATACCTACGAGCAGTACTTC.

The chain links TRBV6-5 to TRBJ1-6; D ambiguous. V shed 5 bases and J shed 7 bases, with 15 bases lying between them. CDR3 length equals 15 residues. Per the germline V gene, CDR1 is MNHEY and CDR2 is SVGAGI. As DNA, the CDR3 is TGTGCCAGCAGTCCCGGGGTAAACGGGAATTCACCCCTCCACTTT. Protein product: CASSPGVNGNSPLHF.

A few counts support this clonotype. This rearrangement joins TRBV20-1 to TRBJ2-5, with D perhaps matching TRBD2 (6 bases). CDR3 length: 13 amino acids. Trimming removed 4 bases at V and 2 bases at J, with 11 bases between. CDR1 is DFQATT and CDR2 is SNEGSKA in the germline V gene (reference sequence). The CDR3: CSANTGTQETQYF. The CDR3, as DNA: TGCAGTGCTAACACCGGGACTCAAGAGACCCAGTACTTC.

The CDR3 here is CASSPGQGGYTF. In DNA form, the CDR3 reads TGTGCCAGCTCACCCGGACAGGGGGGCTACACCTTC. This chain connects TRBV18 to TRBJ1-2, with 9 positions matching TRBD1. The V and J ends lost 3 bases and 8 bases, in that order; junction bases with no gene match: 1. Germline V CDR1 and CDR2: KGHSH, LQKENI. The CDR3 is 12 residues long. Drawing the rest from reference TRBV18 and TRBJ1-2, the complete variable domain is NAGVMQNPRHLVRRRGQEARLRCSPMKGHSHVYWYRQLPEEGLKFMVYLQKENIIDESGMPKERFSAEFPKEGPSILRIQQVVRGDSAAYFCASSPGQGGYTFGSGTRLTVV.

This chain uses TRBV20-1 with TRBJ2-3, with 9 bases that match TRBD2. V dropped 3 bases and J dropped 0; count of bases not matched to a gene: 7. Per the germline V gene, CDR1 is DFQATT and CDR2 is SNEGSKA (reference sequence). The CDR3 is made up of 16 amino acids. The CDR3 coding sequence is TGCAGTGCTAGCGGCGGCGGGGGGGGAAGCACAGATACGCAGTATTTT. This gives the protein CSASGGGGGSTDTQYF.

The chain links TRBV29-1 to TRBJ1-5; TRBD1 matches at 8 bases. The CDR3 consists of 13 residues. Losses at the gene ends were 5 bases for V and 5 bases for J; bases not matched to a gene: 5. Germline V gives CDR1 SQVTM, CDR2 ANQGSEA. The CDR3 DNA reads as TGCAGCGTTACGGACAGGGATGATCAGCCCCAGCATTTT. It specifies CSVTDRDDQPQHF.

This clonotype was detected a few times. The V and J genes are TRBV7-3 and TRBJ2-3; D may match TRBD1 or TRBD2 (5 bases each). This CDR3 region has 15 residues. Per the germline V gene, CDR1 is SGHTA and CDR2 is FQGTGA. V was pared by 4 bases and J by 7 bases, with 18 bases between. The CDR3 DNA reads TGTGCCAGCAGCTCGGGGCCGAGGGAGTTTAATACGCAGTATTTT. Translated: CASSSGPREFNTQYF.

V and J are TRBV13 and TRBJ2-7; perhaps TRBD1 as D (5 bases). The CDR3 is made up of 14 amino acids. Germline CDR1 is PRHDT and CDR2 is FYEKMQ (reference sequence). The CDR3 region is CASSLGRGRYEQYV. The DNA of the CDR3 is TGTGCCAGCAGCCTAGGAAGGGGTAGATACGAGCAGTACGTC.

This clonotype was observed a few times. The chain uses TRBV6-2 or TRBV6-3 and TRBJ2-7, with D tentatively TRBD1 or TRBD2 (5 bases each). The V end was cut by 7 bases, the J end by 0 bases, with 10 bases between. The CDR3 extends over 13 amino acids. Germline CDR1 MNHEY, CDR2 SVGEGT. The CDR3 nucleotides are TGTGCCAGCAATAGAGGGGTCTCCTACGAGCAGTACGTC. This translates into CASNRGVSYEQYV.

In regard to this clonotype: The junction departs from germline at one end; a sequencing error may be responsible. This chain connects TRBV5-1 to TRBJ2-3; 10 nucleotides align to TRBD1. Germline CDR1 and CDR2: SGHRS and YFSETQ. This CDR3 contains 15 residues. CDR3 residues: CASSLGQGARDTKYF. DNA for the CDR3: TGCGCCAGCAGCTTGGGACAGGGGGCGAGAGATACGAAGTATTTT.

This clonotype was seen a few times. This chain links TRBV2 with TRBJ1-5, with D perhaps TRBD1 (5 bases). Deletions cut 6 bases from V and 12 bases from J, with 21 bases between. The CDR3 is 14 amino acids. Per germline, CDR1 SNHLY and CDR2 FYNNEI. Here the CDR3 DNA reads TGTGCCAGCAGGTGGCCCCCCCGGGACGCTTTCCAGCATTTT. This encodes CASRWPPRDAFQHF.

In its sample, this clonotype was seen a few times. V and J are TRBV7-2 and TRBJ2-1; 10 bases are a match to TRBD1. Germline V gene sequence: CDR1 SGHTA, CDR2 FQGNSA. This CDR3 region has 15 residues. Trimming at V came to 3 bases and at J to 6 bases, leaving 5 bases not matched to a gene. CDR3 sequence reads: CASSFARTGGNEQFF. CDR3 DNA: TGTGCCAGCAGCTTCGCGAGGACAGGGGGCAATGAGCAGTTCTTC.

This clonotype appeared a few times. V gene TRBV28 combines with J gene TRBJ1-3, with 7 nucleotides matching TRBD1. V trimming: 8 bases; J trimming: 2 bases; junction bases outside the gene matches: 9. The CDR3 spans 15 residues. The germline V gene has CDR1 MDHEN and CDR2 SYDVKM. CDR3 sequence (DNA): TGTGCCAGCGGAACCGGGACAGTCACTGGAAACACCATATATTTT. Protein sequence: CASGTGTVTGNTIYF.

This clonotype was picked up a small number of times. J is TRBJ2-7 and V is TRBV5-1; the D call may be TRBD1 or TRBD2 (5 bases each). From germline, CDR1 is SGHRS and CDR2 YFSETQ. V shed 0 bases and J shed 7 bases, with 11 bases lying between them. The CDR3 runs to 13 residues. DNA for the CDR3: TGCGCCAGCAGCTTGGAACCGGGACGAGAGCAGTACGTC. This gives the protein CASSLEPGREQYV.

The V gene is TRBV3-1, the J gene TRBJ2-2; TRBD2 is a possible D gene (5 bases). V dropped 2 bases and J dropped 5 bases, with 12 bases sitting between them. This CDR3 is 15 amino acids long. The germline V gene has CDR1 LGHDT and CDR2 YNNKEL (reference sequence). DNA of the CDR3: TGTGCCAGCAGCCAAAGGTCGGGGTGGACCGGGGAGCTGTTTTTT. This sequence encodes CASSQRSGWTGELFF.

This clonotype was found a few times. This chain uses TRBV7-2 with TRBJ2-3, with D perhaps matching TRBD1 (6 bases). V gave up 2 bases and J gave up 0 bases, with 9 bases separating them. Germline V gene data show CDR1 as SGHTA and CDR2 as FQGNSA. This CDR3 is 15 amino acids long. The CDR3 sequence is CASSLRQASTDTQYF. Here the CDR3 DNA reads TGTGCCAGCAGCTTACGACAGGCCAGCACAGATACGCAGTATTTT.

The chain couples TRBV7-9 to TRBJ1-1; perhaps TRBD1 as D (5 bases). Germline CDR1 SEHNR, CDR2 FQNEAQ (reference sequence). V was pared by 8 bases and J by 4 bases, with 11 bases between. The length of the CDR3 is 12 residues. In DNA, the CDR3 is TGTGCCAGCTCCGGGGCAGGCACTGAAGCTTTCTTT. Its translation is CASSGAGTEAFF. The full variable domain, its missing parts supplied by reference TRBV7-9 and TRBJ1-1, is DTGVSQNPRHKITKRGQNVTFRCDPISEHNRLYWYRQTLGQGPEFLTYFQNEAQLEKSRLLSDRFSAERPKGSFSTLEIQRTEQGDSAMYLCASSGAGTEAFFGQGTRLTVV.